The 5 T cell receptor beta chains below were found in one sample sequenced in a study of identifying expanded T cells in peripheral blood. Using immunoSEQ multiplex PCR, the repertoire was profiled, and TCRdb retains in-frame clones only, with some absent. The sample holds around 63,000 clones, around 87% seen once. Sample: blood. Receptors were obtained from a person aged 18 to 75 in good health.

The rearrangement uses TRBV27 and TRBJ1-4; TRBD1 matches at 9 bases. Germline loops: CDR1 MNHEY, CDR2 SMNVEV (reference sequence). V was pared by 5 bases and J by 5 bases, with 9 bases of the junction left unmatched. This CDR3 has 16 amino acids. This chain's CDR3 is CASSTTGGKGNEKLFF. In DNA form, the CDR3 reads TGTGCCAGCAGTACGACAGGGGGAAAGGGAAATGAAAAACTGTTTTTT.

The rearrangement uses TRBV6-5 and TRBJ1-5; a weak D match, TRBD1 (5 bases). With 7 bases removed from V and 5 bases from J, the gap between germline ends came to 12 bases. The CDR3 is 13 residues long. CDR1 is MNHEY and CDR2 is SVGAGI in the germline V gene. In DNA, the CDR3 is TGTGCCAGCACCATACAGGAACATCAGCCCCAGCATTTT. It yields the protein CASTIQEHQPQHF.

This clone was observed a few times. The chain couples TRBV7-9 to TRBJ2-5; 13 bases are shared with TRBD2. V lost 5 bases to trimming and J lost 2 bases; unmatched junction nucleotides: 5. Germline V gene sequence: CDR1 SEHNR, CDR2 FQNEAQ (reference sequence). This CDR3 has 16 residues. CDR3 region: CASSQPGLAGQETQYF. The DNA for the CDR3 is TGTGCCAGCAGCCAACCGGGACTAGCGGGACAAGAGACCCAGTACTTC.

The chain has TRBV4-2 and TRBJ1-3, with TRBD1 identical over 7 bases. The trim removed 4 bases at V and 0 bases at J, leaving 9 bases unmatched. Germline V CDR1 and CDR2: LGHNA, YNFKEQ. CDR3 size: 17 residues. CDR3 loop: CASSLQPGQSSGNTIYF. DNA for the CDR3: TGTGCCAGCAGCCTTCAACCGGGACAGAGCTCTGGAAACACCATATATTTT.

This chain uses TRBV7-2 with TRBJ1-5; D perhaps matches TRBD1 (6 bases). V was shortened by 1 base and J by 6 bases, with 13 bases between the two germline ends. CDR1 SGHTA and CDR2 FQGNSA come from the germline V gene. CDR3 length: 15 residues. The CDR3 reads CASSLGWGPSQPQHF. The CDR3 DNA sequence: TGTGCCAGCAGCTTAGGATGGGGGCCCAGTCAGCCCCAGCATTTT.